This TCR beta chain originates from a study of vaccination effects on CD4 cells after COVID-19. Overall study: Using viral peptide pools, the ViraFEST assay grew out antigen-specific CD4+ T cells prior to sequencing. Study findings and constraints: Only 1 of 255 vaccine-induced clones from healthy vaccinees cross-reacted with common cold coronaviruses.

On this clone: The antigen remains unidentified.

The repertoire was sequenced with immunoSEQ multiplex PCR; TCRdb's copy has only in-frame clones and lacks some. Here the sample spans 70,000 or so clones, around 77% being singletons. After roughly ten days in culture, the CD4+ T cells were isolated. None of the vaccinated had previously contracted SARS-CoV-2, and their nucleocapsid antibodies tested negative. Each culture had half its medium swapped for IL-2 medium on days 3 and 7. The junction had 10 bases not matched to a gene; V was cut back by 3 bases and J by 5 bases. The germline V gene encodes CDR1 LGHNA and CDR2 YNFKEQ. The CDR3 consists of 16 residues.

This clonotype was sampled from a human donor who received a COVID-19 vaccine. The chain carries TRBV4-2 and TRBJ2-4, with TRBD1 matching over 7 bases. Sequenced material: CD4+ T cells from PBMCs cultured without peptide, taken before COVID-19 vaccination. The CDR3 DNA sequence: TGTGCCAGCAGCCATCGACTCCGGGACAGCGAAAACATTCAGTACTTC. It is translated as CASSHRLRDSENIQYF.